The 5 T cell receptor beta chains given below trace back to one sample, sequenced in a study of OX40 agonist ivuxolimab in advanced cancers. This table comes from immunoSEQ multiplex PCR, and its TCRdb copy is limited to in-frame clones, with some not included. Here the sample spans about 90,000 clones, around 89% being singletons. The sample here was CD4+ or CD8+ T cells sorted from blood, taken in a trial of the OX40 agonist ivuxolimab. These receptors were obtained from an adult with an advanced solid tumor such as melanoma, head and neck, liver or kidney cancer.

This clone was seen a single time. The chain recombines TRBV11-2 with TRBJ2-7; D gene unclear. Deletions cut 4 bases from V and 2 bases from J, with 15 bases between. This CDR3 spans 15 amino acids. CDR1 SGHAT and CDR2 FQNNGV come from the germline V gene. The CDR3 protein is CASSSSDGRPYEQYF. CDR3 in DNA: TGTGCCAGCAGCTCATCGGACGGACGCCCCTACGAGCAGTACTTC.

The J gene is TRBJ2-5, the V gene TRBV20-1; D ambiguous. TRBJ2-7 matches the DNA end more closely, so the J call is doubtful. CDR3 length equals 10 residues. Germline assignment: CDR1 DFQATT and CDR2 SNEGSKA (reference sequence). CDR3 amino acids: CSASFYEQYF. CDR3 in DNA: TGCAGTGCTAGTTTCTACGAGCAGTACTTC.

A single count supports this clone. CDR3 protein: CASSLRAASSGANVLTF. The DNA for the CDR3 is TGTGCCAGCAGCTTACGGGCGGCGAGCTCTGGGGCCAACGTCCTGACTTTC. V is TRBV7-3 and J is TRBJ2-6, with D uncertain. The V and J ends lost 2 bases and 0 bases respectively, with 11 bases between them. Germline V gene data show CDR1 as SGHTA and CDR2 as FQGTGA. There are 17 residues in the CDR3.

This chain connects TRBV5-1 to TRBJ2-3; D gene ambiguous. CDR1 and CDR2 (germline): SGHRS, YFSETQ. V dropped 4 bases and J dropped 0 bases, with 15 bases sitting between them. The CDR3 totals 16 residues. CDR3: CASSAGHRPSTDTQYF. In nucleotides, the CDR3 is TGCGCCAGCAGCGCCGGGCACAGACCAAGCACAGATACGCAGTATTTT.

The rearrangement uses TRBV9 and TRBJ2-7, with TRBD1 matching 10 bases. Germline lookup yields CDR1 SGDLS and CDR2 YYNGEE. Trimming removed 0 bases from V and 3 bases from J; junction bases left unmatched: 9. CDR3 length: 17 amino acids. This chain's CDR3 is CASSVAPRTGGFYEQYF. Written as DNA, the CDR3 is TGTGCCAGCAGCGTAGCTCCTCGGACAGGGGGTTTCTACGAGCAGTACTTC.